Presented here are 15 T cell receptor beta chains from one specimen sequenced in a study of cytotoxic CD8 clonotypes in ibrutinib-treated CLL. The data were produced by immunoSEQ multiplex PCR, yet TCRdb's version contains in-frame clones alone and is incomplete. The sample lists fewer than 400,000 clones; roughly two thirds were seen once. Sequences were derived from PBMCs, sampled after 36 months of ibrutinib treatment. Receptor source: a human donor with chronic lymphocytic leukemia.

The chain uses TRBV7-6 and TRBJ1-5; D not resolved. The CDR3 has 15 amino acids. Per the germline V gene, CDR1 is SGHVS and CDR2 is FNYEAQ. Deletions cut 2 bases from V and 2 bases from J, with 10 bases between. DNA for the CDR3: TGTGCCAGCAGCTTAAGTGGAATGCGCAATCAGCCCCAGCATTTT. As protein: CASSLSGMRNQPQHF. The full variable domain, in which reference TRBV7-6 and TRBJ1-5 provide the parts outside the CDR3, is GAGVSQSPRYKVTKRGQDVALRCDPISGHVSLYWYRQALGQGPEFLTYFNYEAQQDKSGLPNDRFSAERPEGSISTLTIQRTEQRDSAMYRCASSLSGMRNQPQHFGDGTRLSIL.

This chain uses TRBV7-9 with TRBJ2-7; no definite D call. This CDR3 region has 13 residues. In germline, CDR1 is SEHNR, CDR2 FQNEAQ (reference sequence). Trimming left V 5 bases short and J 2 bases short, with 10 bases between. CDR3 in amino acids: CASSAERTYEQYF. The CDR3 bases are TGTGCCAGCAGCGCGGAGAGAACCTACGAGCAGTACTTC.

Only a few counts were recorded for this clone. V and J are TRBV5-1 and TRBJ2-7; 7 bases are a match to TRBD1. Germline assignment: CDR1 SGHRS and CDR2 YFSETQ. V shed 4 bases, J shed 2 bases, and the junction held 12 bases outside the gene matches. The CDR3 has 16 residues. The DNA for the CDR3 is TGCGCCAGCAGCCGACCTAAGGCAGGGGGTACCTACGAGCAGTACTTC. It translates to CASSRPKAGGTYEQYF.

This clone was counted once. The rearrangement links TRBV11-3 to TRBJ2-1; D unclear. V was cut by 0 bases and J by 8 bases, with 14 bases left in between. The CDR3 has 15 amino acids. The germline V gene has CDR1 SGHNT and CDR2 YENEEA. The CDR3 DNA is TGTGCCAGCAGCTTAGATATCGGGTCTGGGGATGAGCAGTTCTTC. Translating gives CASSLDIGSGDEQFF.

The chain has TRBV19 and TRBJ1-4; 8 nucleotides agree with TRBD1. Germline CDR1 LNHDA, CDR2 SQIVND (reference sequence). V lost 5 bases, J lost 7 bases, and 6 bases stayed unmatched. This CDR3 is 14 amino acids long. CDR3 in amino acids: CASSSGGFGEKLFF. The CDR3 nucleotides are TGTGCCAGTAGTTCAGGGGGCTTCGGTGAAAAACTGTTTTTT.

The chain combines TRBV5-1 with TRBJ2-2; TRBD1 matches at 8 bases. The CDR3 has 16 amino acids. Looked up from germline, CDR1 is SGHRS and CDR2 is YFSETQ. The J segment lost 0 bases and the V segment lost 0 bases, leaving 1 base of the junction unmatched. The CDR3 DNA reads TGCGCCAGCAGCTTGGCGGGACAGGCGAACACCGGGGAGCTGTTTTTT. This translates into CASSLAGQANTGELFF.

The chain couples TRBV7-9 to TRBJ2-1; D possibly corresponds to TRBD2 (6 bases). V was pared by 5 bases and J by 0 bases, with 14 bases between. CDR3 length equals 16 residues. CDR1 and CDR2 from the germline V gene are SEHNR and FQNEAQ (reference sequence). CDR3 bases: TGTGCCAGCAGCGGATTTCACGGGAGCTCCTACAATGAGCAGTTCTTC. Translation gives CASSGFHGSSYNEQFF.

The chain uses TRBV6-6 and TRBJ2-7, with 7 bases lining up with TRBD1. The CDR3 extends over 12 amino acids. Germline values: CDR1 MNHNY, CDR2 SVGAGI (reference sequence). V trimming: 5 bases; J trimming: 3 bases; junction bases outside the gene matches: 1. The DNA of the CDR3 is TGTGCCAGCAGTCGACAGGGCTACGAGCAGTACTTC. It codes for CASSRQGYEQYF.

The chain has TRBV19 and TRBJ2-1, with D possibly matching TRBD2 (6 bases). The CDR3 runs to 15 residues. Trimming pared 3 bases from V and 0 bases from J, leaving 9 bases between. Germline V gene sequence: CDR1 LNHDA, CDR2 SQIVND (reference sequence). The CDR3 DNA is TGTGCCAGTAGTATCTCCGGGAGCTCCTACAATGAGCAGTTCTTC. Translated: CASSISGSSYNEQFF. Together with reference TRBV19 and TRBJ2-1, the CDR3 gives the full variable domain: DGGITQSPKYLFRKEGQNVTLSCEQNLNHDAMYWYRQDPGQGLRLIYYSQIVNDFQKGDIAEGYSVSREKKESFPLTVTSAQKNPTAFYLCASSISGSSYNEQFFGPGTRLTVL.

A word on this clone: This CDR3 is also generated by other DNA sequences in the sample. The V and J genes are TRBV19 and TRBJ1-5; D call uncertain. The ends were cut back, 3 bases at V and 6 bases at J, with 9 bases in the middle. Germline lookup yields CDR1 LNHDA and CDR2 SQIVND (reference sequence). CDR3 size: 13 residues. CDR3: CASSIGLRQPQHF. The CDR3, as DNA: TGTGCCAGTAGTATCGGGCTACGTCAGCCCCAGCATTTT. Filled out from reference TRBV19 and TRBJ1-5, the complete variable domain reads DGGITQSPKYLFRKEGQNVTLSCEQNLNHDAMYWYRQDPGQGLRLIYYSQIVNDFQKGDIAEGYSVSREKKESFPLTVTSAQKNPTAFYLCASSIGLRQPQHFGDGTRLSIL.

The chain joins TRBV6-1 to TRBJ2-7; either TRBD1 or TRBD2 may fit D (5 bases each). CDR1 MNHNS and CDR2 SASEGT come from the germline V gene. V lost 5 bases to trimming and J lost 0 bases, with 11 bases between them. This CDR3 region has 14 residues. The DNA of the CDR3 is TGTGCCAGCAGTATCCAGGGAGACTCCTACGAGCAGTACTTC. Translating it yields CASSIQGDSYEQYF.

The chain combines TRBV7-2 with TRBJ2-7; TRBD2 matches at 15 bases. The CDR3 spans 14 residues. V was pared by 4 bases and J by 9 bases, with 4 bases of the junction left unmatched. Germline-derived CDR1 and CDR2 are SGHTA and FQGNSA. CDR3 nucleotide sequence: TGTGCCAGCAGCTGGACTAGCGGGAGGGTAGGGCAGTACTTC. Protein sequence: CASSWTSGRVGQYF.

This CDR3 reads CASSEAGGSYEQYF. In DNA form, the CDR3 reads TGCGCCAGCAGTGAGGCAGGGGGGTCCTACGAGCAGTACTTC. V and J are TRBV10-1 and TRBJ2-7, with D perhaps matching TRBD1 (7 bases). The CDR3 length is 14 residues. V shed 2 bases and J shed 1 base, with 9 bases lying between them. CDR1 is WNHNN and CDR2 is SYGVQD in the germline V gene (reference sequence).

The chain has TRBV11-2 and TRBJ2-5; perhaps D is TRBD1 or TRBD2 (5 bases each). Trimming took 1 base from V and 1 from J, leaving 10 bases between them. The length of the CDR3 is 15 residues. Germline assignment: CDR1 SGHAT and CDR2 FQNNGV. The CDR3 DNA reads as TGTGCCAGCAGCTTAGGGACGGGGCCCCAAGAGACCCAGTACTTC. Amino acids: CASSLGTGPQETQYF.

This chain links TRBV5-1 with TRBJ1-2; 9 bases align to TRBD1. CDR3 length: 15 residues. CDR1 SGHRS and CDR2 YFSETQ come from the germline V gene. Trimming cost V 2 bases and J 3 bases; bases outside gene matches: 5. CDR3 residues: CASSFGDRDHYGYTF. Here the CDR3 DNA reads TGCGCCAGCAGCTTCGGGGACAGGGATCACTATGGCTACACCTTC.